Each of the 22 T cell receptor beta chains below was sequenced from the same sample in a study of OX40 agonist ivuxolimab in advanced cancers. Profiling relied on immunoSEQ multiplex PCR, and the TCRdb table lists in-frame clones only, not all of them. This sample has over 40,000 clones, with 80% found just once. The sample was CD4+ or CD8+ T cells sorted from blood, taken in a trial of the OX40 agonist ivuxolimab. Source of these receptors: an adult with an advanced solid tumor such as melanoma, head and neck, liver or kidney cancer.

This sequence joins TRBV30 and TRBJ1-2; D gene unclear. CDR3 length: 11 amino acids. Germline V gene lookup returns CDR1 GTSNPN and CDR2 SVGIG (reference sequence). The germline V and J ends were trimmed by 4 bases and 7 bases, with 10 bases remaining between them. The CDR3 DNA reads as TGTGCCTGGACTCGGGGAGCTGGCTACACCTTC. This encodes CAWTRGAGYTF.

J is TRBJ2-2 and V is TRBV5-4; 9 positions agree with TRBD1. V shed 0 bases and J 6 bases; nucleotides not matched to a gene: 3. The germline CDR1 and CDR2 sequences are SGHNT and YYREEE (reference sequence). This CDR3 region has 15 residues. Written as DNA, the CDR3 is TGTGCCAGCAGCTTGGCCACAGGGGGCTCCGGGGAGCTGTTTTTT. This encodes CASSLATGGSGELFF.

This chain links TRBV18 with TRBJ2-2; 13 positions match TRBD2. Germline CDR1 reads KGHSH; CDR2 reads LQKENI. V shed 4 bases and J 2 bases; nucleotides not matched to a gene: 1. This CDR3 has 16 amino acids. The CDR3 coding sequence is TGTGCCAGCTCACAGGGACTAGCGGGAAACACCGGGGAGCTGTTTTTT. Translated: CASSQGLAGNTGELFF. Full variable domain (rest looked up from reference TRBV18 and TRBJ2-2): NAGVMQNPRHLVRRRGQEARLRCSPMKGHSHVYWYRQLPEEGLKFMVYLQKENIIDESGMPKERFSAEFPKEGPSILRIQQVVRGDSAAYFCASSQGLAGNTGELFFGEGSRLTVL.

The count of this clone is one. This chain connects TRBV19 to TRBJ1-1; 11 nucleotides line up with TRBD1. Germline loops: CDR1 LNHDA, CDR2 SQIVND (reference sequence). This CDR3 spans 15 amino acids. The J segment lost 10 bases and the V segment lost 4 bases, leaving 11 bases of the junction unmatched. The DNA for the CDR3 is TGTGCCAGTAGTAGCGGGGGACAGGGGGGATTACGAGCTTTCTTT. Translating it yields CASSSGGQGGLRAFF.

V and J are TRBV6-1 and TRBJ1-5; TRBD1 might be the D (5 bases). The V gene lost 6 bases and the J gene lost 2 bases, with 11 bases spanning the gap. The CDR3 contains 14 residues. CDR1 and CDR2 (germline): MNHNS, SASEGT. DNA of the CDR3: TGTGCCAGCAGGCCACAGGTGGGCAATCAGCCCCAGCATTTT. Translating gives CASRPQVGNQPQHF.

This chain connects TRBV5-1 to TRBJ2-7, with TRBD1 matching over 11 bases. The germline CDR1 and CDR2 sequences are SGHRS and YFSETQ. After removal of 3 bases from V and 2 bases from J, the junction contained 4 bases not matched to a gene. The CDR3 is made up of 15 amino acids. CDR3 DNA sequence: TGCGCCAGCAGCTCCTGGGACAGGGGGACCTACGAGCAGTACTTC. Protein: CASSSWDRGTYEQYF.

The CDR3 here is CASTIRGPSDGYTF. In DNA form, the CDR3 reads TGTGCCAGTACCATCAGAGGGCCTTCCGATGGCTACACCTTC. V usage is TRBV19 and J usage is TRBJ1-2; D unclear. Germline V gives CDR1 LNHDA, CDR2 SQIVND (reference sequence). The CDR3 extends over 14 amino acids. Between the trimmed V and J ends, which lost 7 bases and 6 bases, there was a span of 18 bases.

The chain links TRBV5-1 to TRBJ2-7, with D perhaps TRBD1 (5 bases). The CDR3 consists of 14 residues. Germline-derived CDR1 and CDR2 are SGHRS and YFSETQ. Trimming removed 0 bases from V and 2 bases from J, with 9 bases in between. CDR3 sequence reads: CASSLGGAPYEQYF. CDR3 in DNA: TGCGCCAGCAGCTTGGGTGGGGCGCCCTACGAGCAGTACTTC.

The V and J genes are TRBV4-2 and TRBJ2-3, with a possible D match to TRBD1 (6 bases). Between the trimmed V and J ends, which lost 4 bases and 11 bases, there was a span of 13 bases. The CDR3 has 12 residues. The germline gives CDR1 LGHNA, CDR2 YNFKEQ. Here the CDR3 reads CASSPKQGGQYF. CDR3 nucleotide sequence: TGTGCCAGCAGCCCAAAACAGGGTGGGCAGTATTTT.

The rearrangement links TRBV6-5 to TRBJ1-6; D is possibly TRBD1 (6 bases). CDR1 is MNHEY and CDR2 is SVGAGI in the germline V gene. The CDR3 spans 13 residues. V was trimmed by 5 bases and J by 9 bases, leaving 11 bases between them. In nucleotides, the CDR3 is TGTGCCAGCAGTCCCACAGGGATTTCACCCCTCCACTTT. As protein: CASSPTGISPLHF.

CDR3 sequence reads: CASSIEQGAGEQYF. The CDR3 DNA reads TGCGCCAGCAGCATTGAACAGGGGGCGGGTGAGCAGTACTTC. The chain has TRBV5-1 and TRBJ2-7, with 9 positions matching TRBD1. The CDR3 consists of 14 residues. V lost 4 bases and J lost 7; bases outside the gene matches: 9. Germline V gene sequence: CDR1 SGHRS, CDR2 YFSETQ.

This rearrangement joins TRBV6-1 to TRBJ2-1; no reliable D call. The CDR3 has 14 amino acids. Germline-derived CDR1 and CDR2 are MNHNS and SASEGT. The germline V and J ends were trimmed by 5 bases and 0 bases, with 8 bases remaining between them. As DNA, the CDR3 is TGTGCCAGCAGTTTCCAGAGCTCCTACAATGAGCAGTTCTTC. It is translated as CASSFQSSYNEQFF.

This clone was counted once. The junction shows a germline mismatch at one end, possibly a read error. The chain employs TRBV6-6 and TRBJ1-2; 7 bases are a match to TRBD1. CDR1 is MNHNY, CDR2 SVGAGI, per germline (reference sequence). This CDR3 has 14 amino acids. This CDR3 is CASSSNSLGGQILF. The CDR3 region has the DNA TGTGCCAGCAGTTCCAACTCTCTTGGGGGACAGATTTTATTC.

This clone appeared a few times. The rearrangement links TRBV30 to TRBJ1-5; D is unclear. The CDR3 length is 13 residues. Per the germline V gene, CDR1 is GTSNPN and CDR2 is SVGIG (reference sequence). The germline V and J ends were trimmed by 2 bases and 9 bases, with 14 bases remaining between them. DNA for the CDR3: TGTGCCTGGAGTCTCAAGGGTAGGAGGCCCCAGCATTTT. As protein: CAWSLKGRRPQHF.

This clone showed up just once. The V call is TRBV9, the J call TRBJ2-3; D not resolved. CDR3 length: 14 amino acids. Per germline, CDR1 SGDLS and CDR2 YYNGEE. The V gene lost 2 bases and the J gene lost 4 bases, with 11 bases spanning the gap. The CDR3 DNA reads as TGTGCCAGCAGCGTTCACCCTAGGGCAGATACGCAGTATTTT. This codes for CASSVHPRADTQYF.

The CDR3 loop is CASSPRRASSGETQYF. The CDR3 DNA is TGTGCCAGCTCACCCCGCCGGGCGTCCTCAGGGGAGACCCAGTACTTC. The chain combines TRBV18 with TRBJ2-5; tentatively, D is TRBD1 (5 bases). Germline CDR1 is KGHSH and CDR2 is LQKENI. CDR3 length: 16 residues. Trimming removed 3 bases at V and 5 bases at J, with 19 bases between.

This clone was picked up a small number of times. The V and J genes are TRBV7-8 and TRBJ2-1, with 9 bases fitting TRBD2. Trimming cost V 6 bases and J 7 bases; bases outside gene matches: 13. The CDR3 loop spans 16 amino acids. Germline V CDR1 and CDR2: SGHVS, FQNEAQ. This chain's CDR3 is CASSSIRREGQNEQFF. The CDR3 nucleotides read TGTGCCAGCAGTTCTATACGGCGGGAGGGCCAGAATGAGCAGTTCTTC. The full variable domain, its missing parts supplied by reference TRBV7-8 and TRBJ2-1, is GAGVSQSPRYKVAKRGQDVALRCDPISGHVSLFWYQQALGQGPEFLTYFQNEAQLDKSGLPSDRFFAERPEGSVSTLKIQRTQQEDSAVYLCASSSIRREGQNEQFFGPGTRLTVL.

The V call is TRBV5-1, the J call TRBJ1-2; D is possibly TRBD1 (5 bases). This CDR3 comprises 16 residues. Trimming cost V 2 bases and J 4 bases, with 18 bases left between them. In germline, CDR1 is SGHRS, CDR2 YFSETQ. In DNA form, the CDR3 reads TGCGCCAGCAGCTTCCTTCCGGGACGGAGAGGCTATGGCTACACCTTC. Translated: CASSFLPGRRGYGYTF.

J is TRBJ2-5 and V is TRBV28; the D gene is possibly TRBD1 (6 bases). The length of the CDR3 is 16 residues. Trimming left V 6 bases short and J 5 bases short, with 22 bases between. Germline values: CDR1 MDHEN, CDR2 SYDVKM. The CDR3 coding sequence is TGTGCCAGCAGCCCACCCGCAGGGGCCTTAGGGGAGACCCAGTACTTC. This encodes CASSPPAGALGETQYF.

V is TRBV2 and J is TRBJ1-2; 8 bases map to TRBD1. Losses at the gene ends were 5 bases for V and 3 bases for J; bases not matched to a gene: 5. Germline V gene data show CDR1 as SNHLY and CDR2 as FYNNEI. The CDR3 is 14 amino acids. CDR3: CASSPQQGDYGYTF. CDR3 in DNA: TGTGCCAGCAGTCCACAACAGGGGGACTATGGCTACACCTTC.

The chain carries TRBV6-6 and TRBJ1-5; tentative D call: TRBD1 (5 bases). Germline V gene data show CDR1 as MNHNY and CDR2 as SVGAGI (reference sequence). The V gene lost 3 bases and the J gene lost 0 bases, with 9 bases spanning the gap. CDR3 size: 15 residues. The DNA of the CDR3 is TGTGCCAGCAGTTATCTGGGGACTAGCAATCAGCCCCAGCATTTT. It encodes CASSYLGTSNQPQHF.

J is TRBJ1-3 and V is TRBV5-4; D unclear. V lost 3 bases and J lost 1, with 14 bases in between. Germline CDR1 is SGHNT and CDR2 is YYREEE (reference sequence). This CDR3 comprises 16 residues. The CDR3 here is CASSSRTADSGNTIYF. As DNA, the CDR3 is TGTGCCAGCAGCTCACGGACGGCGGATTCTGGAAACACCATATATTTT.